Each of the 2 T cell receptor beta chains below was sequenced from the same sample in a study of cytomegalovirus exposure and HLA in healthy donors. The PCR made use of 60 Vbeta and 13 Jbeta primers. Clones were sequenced by immunoSEQ multiplex PCR, and TCRdb holds only the in-frame ones, with some missing. The table shows 96,000 or so clones, with about four fifths occurring only once. The material sequenced was PBMCs. Every receptor here comes from a woman in her seventies in good health and CMV-seropositive.

This chain links TRBV27 with TRBJ2-5, with 11 bases that match TRBD1. Losses at the gene ends were 4 bases for V and 4 bases for J; bases not matched to a gene: 14. Germline CDR1 and CDR2: MNHEY and SMNVEV (reference sequence). The CDR3 sequence is 18 residues long. Here the CDR3 DNA reads TGTGCCAGCAGTTCGAATAAACGCGCCGGGACAGGGGGAGAGACCCAGTACTTC. Encoded protein: CASSSNKRAGTGGETQYF.

This clone has more than one count but fewer than ten. The chain carries TRBV10-3 and TRBJ2-6; 14 bases line up with TRBD2. CDR1 and CDR2 (germline): ENHRY, SYGVKD. The CDR3 totals 20 residues. V gave up 8 bases and J gave up 1 base; unmatched junction bases: 13. CDR3 nucleotide sequence: TGTGCCATCTCGTGGTGTATGACTAGCGGGAGGGGGTCTGGGGCCAACGTCCTGACTTTC. It encodes CAISWCMTSGRGSGANVLTF.